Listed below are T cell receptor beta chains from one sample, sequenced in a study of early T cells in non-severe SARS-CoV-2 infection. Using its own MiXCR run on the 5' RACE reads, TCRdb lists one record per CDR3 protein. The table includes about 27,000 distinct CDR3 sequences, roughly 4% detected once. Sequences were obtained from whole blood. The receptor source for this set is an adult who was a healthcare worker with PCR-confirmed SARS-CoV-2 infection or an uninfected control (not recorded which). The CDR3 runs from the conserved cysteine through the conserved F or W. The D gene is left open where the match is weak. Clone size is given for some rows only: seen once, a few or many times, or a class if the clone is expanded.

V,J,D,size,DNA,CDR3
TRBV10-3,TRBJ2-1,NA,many,TGTGCCATCAATGGCGGCGAGAAGATAAACAATGAGCAGTTCTTC,CAINGGEKINNEQFF
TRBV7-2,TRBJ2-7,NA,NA,TGTGCCAGCAGCTTACTAGGGAGGATCTCCTACGAGCAGTACTTC,CASSLLGRISYEQYF
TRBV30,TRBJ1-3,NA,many,TGTGCCTGGAAAGGAATTGGAAACACCATATATTTT,CAWKGIGNTIYF
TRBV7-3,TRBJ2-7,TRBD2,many,TGTGCCAGCAGTCCCGGGACTAGCGGCTCCTACGAGCAGTACTTC,CASSPGTSGSYEQYF
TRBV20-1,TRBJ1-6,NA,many,TGCAGTGTGGGGACGCCTAATTCACCCCTCCACTTT,CSVGTPNSPLHF
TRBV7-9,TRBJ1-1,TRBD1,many,TGTGCCAGCAGTCGGACAGGGAAAGCCGAAGCTTTCTTT,CASSRTGKAEAFF
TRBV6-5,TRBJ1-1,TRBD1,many,TGTGCCAGCATCCTAGGGGGCGCATCCTCCGAAGCTTTCTTT,CASILGGASSEAFF
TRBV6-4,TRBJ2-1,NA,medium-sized,TGTGCCAGCAGTCCCTCGAGCTACAATGAGCAGTTCTTC,CASSPSSYNEQFF
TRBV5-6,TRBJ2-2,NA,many,TGTGCCAGCGCCCGACGGAAGAACACCGGGGAGCTGTTTTTT,CASARRKNTGELFF
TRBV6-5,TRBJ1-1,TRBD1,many,TGTGCCAGCAGCCACCGGTCAGGGGGCGGCCTCTCGGCAGCTTTCTTT,CASSHRSGGGLSAAFF
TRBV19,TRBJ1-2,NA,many,TGTGCCAGTAGCCGTTCCCGACAGGAGCCAGAGGGAGAAGCCTTC,CASSRSRQEPEGEAF
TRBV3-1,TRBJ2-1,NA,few,TGTGCCAGCAGCCAAGATAGCGTGGGGGGAGAGCAGTTCTTC,CASSQDSVGGEQFF
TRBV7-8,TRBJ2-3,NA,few,TGTGCCAGCAGCCAGAGTTCCATAAATACGCAGTATTTT,CASSQSSINTQYF
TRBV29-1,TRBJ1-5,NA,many,TGCAGCGTTGCCGGGGATCAATCCCAGCCCCAGCATTTT,CSVAGDQSQPQHF
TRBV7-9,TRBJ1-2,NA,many,TGTGCCAGCAGCAAACCGACAGAACGCTATGGCTACACCTTC,CASSKPTERYGYTF
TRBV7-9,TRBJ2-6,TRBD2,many,TGTGCCAGCAGTCGTCTAGCGGGGATCTCTGGGGCCAACGTCCTGACTTTC,CASSRLAGISGANVLTF
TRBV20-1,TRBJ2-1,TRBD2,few,TGCAGTGCTAGAGATCCCCTCCGGGAGGGGGATGAGCAGTTCTTC,CSARDPLREGDEQFF
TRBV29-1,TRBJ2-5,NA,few,TGCAGCGTTGACGACTGGAAAGAGACCCAGTACTTC,CSVDDWKETQYF
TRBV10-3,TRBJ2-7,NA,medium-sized,TGTGCCATCAGTCCTCCGGGGGACGAGCAGTACTTC,CAISPPGDEQYF
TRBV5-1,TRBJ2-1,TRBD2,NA,TGCGCCAGCAGCCCCATAACTAGCGGAGTCTACAATGAGCAGTTCTTC,CASSPITSGVYNEQFF
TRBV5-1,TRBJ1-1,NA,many,TGCGCCAGCAGCTTGGAGACAGAAACTGAAGCTTTCTTT,CASSLETETEAFF
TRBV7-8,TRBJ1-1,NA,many,TGTGCCAGCAGCCAGGAGGTCTCCCATCCGAACACTGAAGCTTTCTTT,CASSQEVSHPNTEAFF
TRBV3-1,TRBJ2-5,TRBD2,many,TGTGCCAGCAGCCTCGGGACTAGCGGGATTGAGACCCAGTACTTC,CASSLGTSGIETQYF
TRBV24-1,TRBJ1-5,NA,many,TGTGCCAGTGATACGGGGGATAGCAATCAGCCCCAGCATTTT,CASDTGDSNQPQHF
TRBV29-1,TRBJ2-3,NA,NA,TGCAGCGTTCGACGAGCTAGCACAGATACGCAGTATTTT,CSVRRASTDTQYF
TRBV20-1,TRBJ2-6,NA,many,TGCAGTGCTAGCCAGACAGGGACTTCTGGGGCCAACGTCCTGACTTTC,CSASQTGTSGANVLTF
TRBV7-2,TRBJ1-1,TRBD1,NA,TGTGCCAGCAGGCCGAGCACCGGGACAGGGGGTTCCGCTGAAGCTTTCTTT,CASRPSTGTGGSAEAFF
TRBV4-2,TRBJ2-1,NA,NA,TGTGCCAGCAGCCAAGATGCGGGCGGGACCAATGAGCAGTTCTTC,CASSQDAGGTNEQFF
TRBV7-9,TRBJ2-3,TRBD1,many,TGTGCCAGCAGCTTAGGGGACAGGGGTTTCTCGGATACGCAGTATTTT,CASSLGDRGFSDTQYF
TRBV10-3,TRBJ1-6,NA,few,TGTGCCATCAGTGAGTCTGGGGGGCTATCCGGTTCACCCCTCCACTTT,CAISESGGLSGSPLHF
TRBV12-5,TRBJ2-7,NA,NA,TGTGCTAGTGGTTCTCCCGGGGTCTACGAGCAGTACTTC,CASGSPGVYEQYF
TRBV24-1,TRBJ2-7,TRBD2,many,TGTGCCACCAGTGACACTAGCGGGAGCCTGTACGAGCAGTACTTC,CATSDTSGSLYEQYF
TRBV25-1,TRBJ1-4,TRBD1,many,TGTGCCAGCAGTGAAGCACAGGGGCCGACAACTAATGAAAAACTGTTTTTT,CASSEAQGPTTNEKLFF
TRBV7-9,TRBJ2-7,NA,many,TGTGCCAGCAGCCTTGGACAGTTTTCCTACGAGCAGTACTTC,CASSLGQFSYEQYF
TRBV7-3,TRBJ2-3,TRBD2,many,TGTGCCAGCAAGATAGCGGGAACAGATACGCAGTATTTT,CASKIAGTDTQYF
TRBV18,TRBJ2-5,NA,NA,TGTGCCAGCTCACCAGCGGGCGGCCACCAAGAGACCCAGTACTTC,CASSPAGGHQETQYF
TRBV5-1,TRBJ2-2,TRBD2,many,TGCGCCAGCGGGCGGACTAGCGGGAGAGGAAACACCGGGGAGCTGTTTTTT,CASGRTSGRGNTGELFF
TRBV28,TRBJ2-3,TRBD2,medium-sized,TGTGCCAGCAGTTTTCTAGCGGGCACAGATACGCAGTATTTT,CASSFLAGTDTQYF
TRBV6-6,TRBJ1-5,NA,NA,TGTGCCAGCAGTTACTCTTCAGGGGCTCAGCCCCAGCATTTT,CASSYSSGAQPQHF
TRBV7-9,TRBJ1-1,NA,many,TGTGCCAGCAGCTTAGCGCGGGCAGATGAAGCTTTCTTT,CASSLARADEAFF
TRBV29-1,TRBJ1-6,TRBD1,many,TGCAGCGTTTGGACAGGGCTCAATAATTCACCCCTCCACTTT,CSVWTGLNNSPLHF
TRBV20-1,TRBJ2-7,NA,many,TGCAGTGCTAGATTCGAATCGGAACTGCACTACGAGCAGTACTTC,CSARFESELHYEQYF
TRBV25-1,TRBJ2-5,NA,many,TGTGCCAGCAGGAGGGAGGGGGCCCAGTACTTC,CASRREGAQYF
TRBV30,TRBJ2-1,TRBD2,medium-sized,TGTGCCTGGAGTGTACTTCACGGGACTAGCAGTTACAATGAGCAGTTCTTC,CAWSVLHGTSSYNEQFF
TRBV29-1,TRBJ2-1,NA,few,TGCAGCGCGAGGGCAGGGGTATTTGGTGAGCAGTTCTTC,CSARAGVFGEQFF
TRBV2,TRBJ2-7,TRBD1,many,TGTGCCAGCCTCAAACAGGGGGCAGCCGAGCAGTACTTC,CASLKQGAAEQYF
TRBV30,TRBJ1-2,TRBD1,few,TGTGCCTGGGTGGGACAGGTGGCAACTAACTATGGCTACACCTTC,CAWVGQVATNYGYTF
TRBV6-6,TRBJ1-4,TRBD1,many,TGTGCCAGCAGTTACTCGACAGGGACAGGGTGGGAGGCTAATGAAAAACTGTTTTTT,CASSYSTGTGWEANEKLFF
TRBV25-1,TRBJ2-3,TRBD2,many,TGTGCCAGCTTACCGGGGAGGGGAGGGCACACAGATACGCAGTATTTT,CASLPGRGGHTDTQYF
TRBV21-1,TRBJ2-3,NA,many,TGTGCCAGGAGAACTAGCGGGAGGCGGGTCTCTAGCACAGATACGCAGTATTTT,CARRTSGRRVSSTDTQYF
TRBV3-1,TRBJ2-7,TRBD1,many,TGTGCCAGCAGTCGGGGACAGGGATCCAGCTCCTACGAGCAGTACTTC,CASSRGQGSSSYEQYF
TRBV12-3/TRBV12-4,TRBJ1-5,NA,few,TGTGCCAGCAGCCTTCAGGGACTAAATCAGCCCCAGCATTTT,CASSLQGLNQPQHF
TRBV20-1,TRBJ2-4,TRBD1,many,TGCAGTGCCCTCCGTGACAGGGGAAGTAAAAACATTCAGTACTTC,CSALRDRGSKNIQYF
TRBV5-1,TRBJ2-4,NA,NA,TGCGCCAGCAGCTTTGGGGACATTCAGTACTTC,CASSFGDIQYF
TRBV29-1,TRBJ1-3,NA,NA,TGCAGCGCCGAGGTACAAGGAAACACCATATATTTT,CSAEVQGNTIYF
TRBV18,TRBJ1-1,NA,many,TGTGCCAGCTCACCACCGGCGGGGGGCCTTTGGAACACTGAAGCTTTCTTT,CASSPPAGGLWNTEAFF
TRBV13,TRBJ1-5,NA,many,TGTGCCAGCAGCTCACGGGGTAGCAATCAGCCCCAGCATTTT,CASSSRGSNQPQHF
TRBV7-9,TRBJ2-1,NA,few,TGTGCCAGCAGCCCCCTCGGGGATGAGCAGTTCTTC,CASSPLGDEQFF
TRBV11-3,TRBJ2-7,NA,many,TGTGCCAGCAGCTTAGGCGGCCGGAACGAGCAGTACTTC,CASSLGGRNEQYF
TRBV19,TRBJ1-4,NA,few,TGTGCCAGTAGTGCCCGGGGCGGCAGTAATGAAAAACTGTTTTTT,CASSARGGSNEKLFF